The rows below give T cell receptor beta chains drawn from one sample of a study of blood T cell repertoires in COVID-19. Produced via immunoSEQ multiplex PCR; TCRdb's table is partial and in-frame only. This sample has tens of thousands of clones, with approximately 83% found just once. Sequenced material: peripheral blood. These TCRs come from a man older than 75 with COVID-19, enrolled during active disease. Each CDR3 is given with its conserved first and last residue. D genes are given only for firm matches. Clone size is not always given. Where it is, it says once, few, many or a class for expanded clones.

TRBJ2-3	TRBV4-3	.	TRBD2	TGCGCCAGCAGCCAACGATCTCTAGCGGGAGGGGCAGATACGCAGTATTTT	CASSQRSLAGGADTQYF
TRBJ2-7	TRBV7-7	.	TRBD1	TGTGCCAGCAGCGACCGGACAGGCTACGAGCAGTACTTC	CASSDRTGYEQYF
TRBJ2-7	TRBV24-1	.	TRBD1	TGTGCCACCAGCTCCTCGGACAGGGAATACGAGCAGTACTTC	CATSSSDREYEQYF
TRBJ1-2	TRBV7-2	.	.	TGTGCCGTTAGTGACAGCTTAAACTATGGCTACACCTTC	CAVSDSLNYGYTF
TRBJ2-1	TRBV30	.	.	TGTGCCTGGAGTGTACAATATGAGCAGTTCTTC	CAWSVQYEQFF
TRBJ1-2	TRBV5-5	few	.	TGTGCCAGCAGCTTTTGGGGTACTTCCCCAGGGATTAACTATGGCTACACCTTC	CASSFWGTSPGINYGYTF
TRBJ2-1	TRBV24-1	.	TRBD2	TGTGCCACCAGTGATTTCTCAGCGGGAGCAGACGGGAATGAGCAGTTCTTC	CATSDFSAGADGNEQFF
TRBJ2-5	TRBV27	.	TRBD2	TGTGCCAGCAGTTTATTTGTGCGGGGGGAGCGGGGGGTACAAGAGACCCAGTACTTC	CASSLFVRGERGVQETQYF
TRBJ2-3	TRBV19	once	TRBD2	TGTGCCAGTACCCCCCAGGGCGGGAGGGGCACAGATACGCAGTATTTT	CASTPQGGRGTDTQYF
TRBJ1-5	TRBV2	.	TRBD1	TGTGCCAGCAGGGGGGGACAGGGGGATCAGCCCCAGCATTTT	CASRGGQGDQPQHF
TRBJ2-3	TRBV19	.	TRBD1	TGTGCCAGTAGGTTACAGGGGGGAAGGGATACGCAGTATTTT	CASRLQGGRDTQYF
TRBJ1-2	TRBV2	.	.	TGTGCCAGCAGTGAAGCCCTGGGGAGGGCGGGTGGCTACACCTTC	CASSEALGRAGGYTF
TRBJ2-3	TRBV9	.	.	TGTGCCAGCAGCGTAAAGGGGGACACAGATACGCAGTATTTT	CASSVKGDTDTQYF
TRBJ2-6	TRBV5-1	.	.	TGCGCCAGCAGCTTGGCCGTGGTAGCCTCCGGGGCCAACGTCCTGACTTTC	CASSLAVVASGANVLTF
TRBJ1-2	TRBV30	.	TRBD1	TGTGCCTGGAGCCCTTCGACAGGGGACGGCTACACCTTC	CAWSPSTGDGYTF
TRBJ1-1	TRBV15	.	.	TGTGCCACCAGCAGAGTTCGGGTGAACACTGAAGCTTTCTTT	CATSRVRVNTEAFF
TRBJ2-5	TRBV7-2	.	.	TGTGCCAGCGCTGACACGGCAGCCGGGACCCAGTACTTC	CASADTAAGTQYF
TRBJ2-3	TRBV7-9	.	TRBD2	TGTGCCAGCAGCTTGGGGACTAGGCAAGATACGCAGTATTTT	CASSLGTRQDTQYF
TRBJ1-2	TRBV4-3	.	.	TGCGCCAGCAGCCCGCACGGGGAATCCTATGGCTACACCTTC	CASSPHGESYGYTF
TRBJ1-4	TRBV10-3	.	TRBD1	TGTGCCATCAGTGAGAGGTCAGGGGGCCCAACTAATGAAAAACTGTTTTTT	CAISERSGGPTNEKLFF
TRBJ2-5	TRBV14	.	.	TGTGCCAGCAGCCAGCACGGCCAAGAGACCCAGTACTTC	CASSQHGQETQYF
TRBJ1-1	TRBV3-1/TRBV3-2	.	.	TGTGCCAGCAGCCTCCGACAGGAGAACACTGAAGCTTTCTTT	CASSLRQENTEAFF
TRBJ1-1	TRBV5-6	.	TRBD1	TGTGCCAGCAGCTTGGCCGTAAGGGGGCCTGCTTTCTTT	CASSLAVRGPAFF
TRBJ1-5	TRBV12-3/TRBV12-4	.	.	TGTGCCAGCAGTACCCGGGAGGGGCAGCCCCAGCATTTT	CASSTREGQPQHF
TRBJ2-7	TRBV7-2	.	.	TGTGCCAGCAGCTTAGGCAGGGACTACGAGCAGTACTTC	CASSLGRDYEQYF
TRBJ1-5	TRBV27	.	TRBD1	TGTGCCAGCGGGGACAGGGTGGGGAGTCAGCCCCAGCATTTT	CASGDRVGSQPQHF
TRBJ2-7	TRBV5-4	.	TRBD1	TGTGCCAGCAGCTCTCCGGGACAGCGAGCCTACGAGCAGTACTTC	CASSSPGQRAYEQYF
TRBJ2-5	TRBV5-1	.	.	TGCGCCAGCAGGGACCTCAGCGGCCAAGAGACCCAGTACTTC	CASRDLSGQETQYF
TRBJ1-2	TRBV25-1	.	TRBD1	TGTGCCAGCAGTACGTTGGACAGGGAAACGTTCGGCTACACCTTC	CASSTLDRETFGYTF
TRBJ2-1	TRBV5-5	few	.	TGTGCCAGCAGCTTGTTAGGTGGCAGGCCATTCTCCTACAATGAGCAGTTCTTC	CASSLLGGRPFSYNEQFF
TRBJ2-1	TRBV5-5	.	TRBD2	TGTGCCAGCAGCCCACCTAGCGGGGGGGCGGGTGAGCAGTTCTTC	CASSPPSGGAGEQFF
TRBJ2-1	TRBV6-5	.	.	TGTGCCAGCAGCGGGGGACTTCACTCCTACAATGAGCAGTTCTTC	CASSGGLHSYNEQFF
TRBJ1-3	TRBV7-9	few	.	TGTGCCAGCAGCTTAAGAGGGTCTGGAAACACCATATATTTT	CASSLRGSGNTIYF
TRBJ1-2	TRBV3-1/TRBV3-2	.	.	TGTGCCAGCAGCCCGGGACACCTCAACTATGGCTACACCTTC	CASSPGHLNYGYTF